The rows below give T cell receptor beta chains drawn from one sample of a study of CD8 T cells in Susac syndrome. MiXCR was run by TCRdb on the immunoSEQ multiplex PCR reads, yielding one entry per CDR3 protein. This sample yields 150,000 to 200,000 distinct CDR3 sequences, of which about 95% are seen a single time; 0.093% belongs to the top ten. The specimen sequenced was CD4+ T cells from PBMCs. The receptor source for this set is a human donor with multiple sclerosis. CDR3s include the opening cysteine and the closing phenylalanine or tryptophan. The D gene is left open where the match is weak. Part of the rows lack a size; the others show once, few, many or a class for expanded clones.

CSAKTGHLPYEQYF | TGCAGTGCAAAGACAGGGCATTTACCCTACGAGCAGTACTTC | TRBD1 | TRBV20-1 | . | TRBJ2-7
CASSKARSGGPYEQYF | TGTGCCAGCAGCAAAGCGCGGAGCGGGGGCCCCTACGAGCAGTACTTC | . | TRBV21-1 | . | TRBJ2-7
CASKGPNTDTQYF | TGTGCCAGCAAGGGGCCCAACACAGATACGCAGTATTTT | . | TRBV6-5 | . | TRBJ2-3
CASSPRAGSQPYEQYF | TGTGCCAGCAGCCCCCGAGCAGGGAGTCAACCCTACGAGCAGTACTTC | . | TRBV14 | once | TRBJ2-7
CASSKEGAGAQYF | TGTGCCAGTAGTAAAGAAGGCGCCGGGGCCCAGTACTTC | . | TRBV19 | . | TRBJ2-5
CSARGRESGEQYF | TGCAGTGCTAGAGGAAGGGAAAGTGGCGAGCAGTACTTC | . | TRBV20-1 | . | TRBJ2-7
CASSLLDSSYEQYF | TGCGCCAGCAGCTTGTTGGACAGCTCCTACGAGCAGTACTTC | . | TRBV5-1 | . | TRBJ2-7
CSASLRDRGSDEQYF | TGCAGTGCTAGTCTTCGTGATCGGGGCTCCGACGAGCAGTACTTC | . | TRBV20-1 | . | TRBJ2-7
CASARGEGRETQYF | TGTGCCAGCGCCCGCGGGGAGGGGAGAGAGACCCAGTACTTC | TRBD2 | TRBV6-6 | once | TRBJ2-5
CASRPQGQPQHF | TGTGCCAGCAGACCACAGGGACAGCCCCAGCATTTT | . | TRBV12-3/TRBV12-4 | . | TRBJ1-5
CASSGGAYEQYF | TGTGCCAGCTCCGGGGGAGCCTACGAGCAGTACTTC | . | TRBV3-1 | few | TRBJ2-7
CSARGVGTSYEQYF | TGCAGTGCTAGGGGAGTTGGGACTTCCTACGAGCAGTACTTC | . | TRBV20-1 | . | TRBJ2-7
CATSRPTRDRGEQYF | TGTGCCACCAGCAGACCGACGAGGGACAGGGGCGAGCAGTACTTC | TRBD1 | TRBV15 | . | TRBJ2-7
CASSSWETQYF | TGTGCCAGCAGTTCGTGGGAGACCCAGTACTTC | . | TRBV12-3/TRBV12-4 | few | TRBJ2-5
CASSPRAEDTQYF | TGTGCCAGCTCACCGAGGGCAGAAGATACGCAGTATTTT | . | TRBV18 | . | TRBJ2-3
CASSLDRNSGANVLTF | TGTGCCAGCAGCTTAGACAGGAACTCTGGGGCCAACGTCCTGACTTTC | . | TRBV7-9 | . | TRBJ2-6
CASSPSGGIYEQYF | TGTGCCAGCAGTCCGTCAGGGGGGATCTACGAGCAGTACTTC | . | TRBV6-1 | few | TRBJ2-7
CASSRGQGLGYEQYF | TGTGCCAGCAGCAGAGGACAGGGCCTTGGCTACGAGCAGTACTTC | TRBD1 | TRBV7-8 | few | TRBJ2-7
CASSARLAGYNEQFF | TGTGCCAGCAGTGCTCGACTAGCGGGATACAATGAGCAGTTCTTC | TRBD2 | TRBV6-4 | . | TRBJ2-1
CASSVEGSGNTEAFF | TGTGCCAGCAGTGTGGAGGGTTCGGGGAACACTGAAGCTTTCTTT | . | TRBV2 | . | TRBJ1-1
CASRRVAGVTDTQYF | TGTGCCAGCAGACGGGTAGCGGGGGTCACAGATACGCAGTATTTT | TRBD2 | TRBV6-2/TRBV6-3 | . | TRBJ2-3
CASSFQQGTGYEQYF | TGCGCCAGCAGCTTCCAACAGGGGACAGGCTACGAGCAGTACTTC | TRBD1 | TRBV5-1 | . | TRBJ2-7
CSATPGGDNEQFF | TGCAGTGCCACCCCGGGGGGGGACAATGAGCAGTTCTTC | TRBD2 | TRBV20-1 | . | TRBJ2-1
CASGLVLGEQFF | TGTGCTAGTGGTTTGGTACTCGGGGAGCAGTTCTTC | . | TRBV12-5 | . | TRBJ2-1
CASSQDQRETDTQYF | TGTGCCAGCAGCCAAGACCAGCGGGAGACAGATACGCAGTATTTT | TRBD2 | TRBV3-1 | . | TRBJ2-3
CASSQELRAGTDTQYF | TGCGCCAGCAGCCAAGAACTGAGAGCGGGGACAGATACGCAGTATTTT | TRBD2 | TRBV4-1 | . | TRBJ2-3
CASRPIRRSTDTQYF | TGTGCCAGCAGGCCTATAAGGCGGAGCACAGATACGCAGTATTTT | . | TRBV11-2 | . | TRBJ2-3
CATSNYRDRGLHEQFF | TGTGCCACCAGTAACTACCGGGACAGGGGGCTTCATGAGCAGTTCTTC | TRBD1 | TRBV24-1 | . | TRBJ2-1
CASSQGRGQPQHF | TGTGCCAGCAGCCAAGGAAGGGGACAGCCCCAGCATTTT | . | TRBV3-1 | . | TRBJ1-5
CASSVRAREAGYTF | TGTGCCAGCAGCGTAAGGGCCAGGGAGGCTGGCTACACCTTC | . | TRBV9 | . | TRBJ1-2
CASSHGLGNDYEQYF | TGTGCCAGCAGCCATGGACTAGGTAACGACTACGAGCAGTACTTC | TRBD2 | TRBV7-9 | . | TRBJ2-7
CASSNREHRNVLTF | TGTGCCAGTAGCAACAGGGAGCACCGAAACGTCCTGACTTTC | . | TRBV19 | . | TRBJ2-6
CASSARPANSPLHF | TGTGCCAGCAGCGCCCGGCCAGCCAATTCACCCCTCCACTTT | . | TRBV3-1 | . | TRBJ1-6
CSARMDRGDGYTF | TGCAGTGCTAGAATGGACAGGGGGGATGGCTACACCTTC | TRBD1 | TRBV20-1 | . | TRBJ1-2
CASTSGTVPYGYTF | TGTGCCAGCACCTCCGGGACCGTCCCCTATGGCTACACCTTC | . | TRBV6-5 | . | TRBJ1-2
CASSLRDCHEQYF | TGTGCCAGCAGCCTCCGGGACTGCCACGAGCAGTACTTC | . | TRBV7-4 | . | TRBJ2-7
CASSEHPGSYEQYF | TGTGCCAGCAGCGAACACCCGGGCTCCTACGAGCAGTACTTC | . | TRBV9 | . | TRBJ2-7
CSARGPGTDQPQHF | TGCAGTGCTAGGGGGCCCGGGACAGATCAGCCCCAGCATTTT | TRBD1 | TRBV20-1 | . | TRBJ1-5
CATNYRETQYF | TGTGCCACCAACTATCGGGAGACCCAGTACTTC | . | TRBV19 | . | TRBJ2-5